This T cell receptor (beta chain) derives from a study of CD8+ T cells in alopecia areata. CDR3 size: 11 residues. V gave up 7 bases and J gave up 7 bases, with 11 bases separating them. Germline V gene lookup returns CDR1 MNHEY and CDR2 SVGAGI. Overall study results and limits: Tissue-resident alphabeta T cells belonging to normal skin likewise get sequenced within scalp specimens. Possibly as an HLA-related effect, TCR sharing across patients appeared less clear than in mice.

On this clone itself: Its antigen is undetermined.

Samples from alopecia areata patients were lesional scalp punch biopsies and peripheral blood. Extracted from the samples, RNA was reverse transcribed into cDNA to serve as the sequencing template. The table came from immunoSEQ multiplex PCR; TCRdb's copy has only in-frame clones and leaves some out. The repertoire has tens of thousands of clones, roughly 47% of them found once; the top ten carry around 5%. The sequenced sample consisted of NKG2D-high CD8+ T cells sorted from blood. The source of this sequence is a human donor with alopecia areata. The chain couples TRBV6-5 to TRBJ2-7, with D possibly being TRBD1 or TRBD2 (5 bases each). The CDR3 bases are TGTGCCAGCACAGGGCCGGGAGAGCAGTACTTC. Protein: CASTGPGEQYF.